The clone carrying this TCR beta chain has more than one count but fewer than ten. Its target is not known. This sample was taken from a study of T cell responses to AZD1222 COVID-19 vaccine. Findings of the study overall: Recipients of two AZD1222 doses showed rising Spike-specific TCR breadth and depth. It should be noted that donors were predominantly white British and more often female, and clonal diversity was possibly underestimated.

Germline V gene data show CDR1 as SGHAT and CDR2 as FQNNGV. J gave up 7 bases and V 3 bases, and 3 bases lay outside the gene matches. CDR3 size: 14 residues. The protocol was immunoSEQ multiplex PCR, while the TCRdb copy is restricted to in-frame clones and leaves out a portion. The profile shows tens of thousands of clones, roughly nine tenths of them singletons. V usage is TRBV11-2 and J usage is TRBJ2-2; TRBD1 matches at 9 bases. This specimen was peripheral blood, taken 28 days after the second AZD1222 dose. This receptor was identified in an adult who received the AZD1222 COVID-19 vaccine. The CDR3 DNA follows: TGTGCCAGCAGCTTCCGGACAGGGGACGGGGAGCTGTTTTTT. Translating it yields CASSFRTGDGELFF. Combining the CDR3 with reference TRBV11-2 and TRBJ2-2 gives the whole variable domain EAGVAQSPRYKIIEKRQSVAFWCNPISGHATLYWYQQILGQGPKLLIQFQNNGVVDDSQLPKDRFSAERLKGVDSTLKIQPAKLEDSAVYLCASSFRTGDGELFFGEGSRLTVL.